Shown below are 5 T cell receptor beta chains from a single sample sequenced in a study of T cells in tumors after PD-1 blockade. The protocol was immunoSEQ multiplex PCR, while the TCRdb copy is restricted to in-frame clones and leaves out a portion. Altogether roughly 47,000 clones are present, 75% to 85% being singletons, with the ten largest covering approximately 16%. Sequencing used PBMCs, obtained before anti-PD-1 treatment. These receptor sequences come from a human donor with basal cell carcinoma.

CDR3 nucleotides: TGTGCCAGCAGCCAGGGGGACTCTAGCTCCTACAATGAGCAGTTCTTC. This codes for CASSQGDSSSYNEQFF. The genes are TRBV4-2 and TRBJ2-1; D is possibly TRBD2 (6 bases). In germline, CDR1 is LGHNA, CDR2 YNFKEQ. The V gene lost 3 bases and the J gene lost 0 bases, with 12 bases spanning the gap. The CDR3 runs to 16 residues.

The CDR3 protein is CASSPPSGDTEAFF. For the CDR3, the DNA is TGTGCCAGCTCACCACCGAGTGGGGATACTGAAGCTTTCTTT. The V call is TRBV18, the J call TRBJ1-1, with D unclear. The germline V and J ends were trimmed by 0 bases and 5 bases, with 10 bases remaining between them. Germline-derived CDR1 and CDR2 are KGHSH and LQKENI. CDR3 length: 14 residues. The variable domain in full, completed from reference TRBV18 and TRBJ1-1, reads NAGVMQNPRHLVRRRGQEARLRCSPMKGHSHVYWYRQLPEEGLKFMVYLQKENIIDESGMPKERFSAEFPKEGPSILRIQQVVRGDSAAYFCASSPPSGDTEAFFGQGTRLTVV.

J is TRBJ1-5 and V is TRBV6-5; D unresolved. The ends were cut back, 8 bases at V and 5 bases at J, with 10 bases in the middle. The CDR3 sequence is 12 residues long. Germline V CDR1 and CDR2: MNHEY, SVGAGI. The DNA for the CDR3 is TGTGCCAGCGGCAACCTGGATCAGCCCCAGCATTTT. As protein: CASGNLDQPQHF.

The chain links TRBV29-1 to TRBJ1-2; D perhaps matches TRBD1 (6 bases). The length of the CDR3 is 15 residues. With 1 base removed from V and 5 bases from J, the gap between germline ends came to 17 bases. The germline CDR1 and CDR2 sequences are SQVTM and ANQGSEA. This CDR3 reads CSVEARRGKGYGYTF. The CDR3 coding sequence is TGCAGCGTTGAAGCGCGCAGGGGAAAGGGTTATGGCTACACCTTC.

With regard to this clone: At the DNA level, this CDR3 is encoded by other sequences in the same sample as well. The V call is TRBV27, the J call TRBJ1-2; D possibly corresponds to TRBD1 (5 bases). This CDR3 is built from 13 residues. V was trimmed by 3 bases and J by 4 bases, leaving 9 bases between them. Germline values: CDR1 MNHEY, CDR2 SMNVEV (reference sequence). As DNA, the CDR3 is TGTGCCAGCAGTTTCGGGCAGGGCTATGGCTACACCTTC. It encodes CASSFGQGYGYTF.